Presented here are 5 T cell receptor beta chains from one specimen sequenced in a study of technical replicates of blood from a few donors. Clones were sequenced by immunoSEQ multiplex PCR, and TCRdb holds only the in-frame ones, with some missing. The sample has roughly 50,000 clones, about 94% seen once. The sequenced sample was PBMCs. Every receptor here comes from a human donor in good health. Some clones in this sample may be carry-over from other donors' samples.

The chain has TRBV4-1 and TRBJ2-7; D is unresolved. This CDR3 region has 15 residues. Germline lookup yields CDR1 MGHRA and CDR2 YSYEKL. The germline V and J ends were trimmed by 1 base and 0 bases, with 10 bases remaining between them. CDR3 in DNA: TGCGCCAGCAGCCAAGGTCGGTCTAGCTCCTACGAGCAGTACTTC. Translation: CASSQGRSSSYEQYF.

This chain links TRBV6-1 with TRBJ1-6; 7 bases match TRBD1. CDR1 and CDR2 from the germline V gene are MNHNS and SASEGT. The J segment lost 11 bases and the V segment lost 4 bases, leaving 2 bases of the junction unmatched. The CDR3 spans 12 residues. CDR3 loop: CASSGDRPPLHF. The CDR3, as DNA: TGTGCCAGCAGTGGGGACAGACCACCCCTCCACTTT.

The chain couples TRBV10-3 to TRBJ2-7; D is possibly TRBD2 (6 bases). This CDR3 is built from 11 residues. V was shortened by 9 bases and J by 3 bases, with 9 bases between the two germline ends. Germline lookup yields CDR1 ENHRY and CDR2 SYGVKD. The CDR3 protein is CAITGDYEQYF. As DNA, the CDR3 is TGTGCCATTACGGGGGACTACGAGCAGTACTTC.

The chain joins TRBV6-6 to TRBJ2-1, with TRBD2 identical over 8 bases. Germline V CDR1 and CDR2: MNHNY, SVGAGI (reference sequence). The V gene end was trimmed by 6 bases and the J gene end by 9 bases; junction bases not matched to a gene: 13. The CDR3 covers 15 residues. The CDR3 DNA is TGTGCCAGCAGCCTTCAGGGGACTAGAAGTAGTGAGCAGTTCTTC. Residues: CASSLQGTRSSEQFF.

This chain joins TRBV19 and TRBJ2-7, with D tentatively TRBD2 (6 bases). The length of the CDR3 is 15 residues. Germline loops: CDR1 LNHDA, CDR2 SQIVND (reference sequence). The V end was cut by 1 base, the J end by 0 bases, with 10 bases between. The CDR3 nucleotides read TGTGCCAGTAGTATAGTTCCCGGGAGCTCCTACGAGCAGTACTTC. It is translated as CASSIVPGSSYEQYF.